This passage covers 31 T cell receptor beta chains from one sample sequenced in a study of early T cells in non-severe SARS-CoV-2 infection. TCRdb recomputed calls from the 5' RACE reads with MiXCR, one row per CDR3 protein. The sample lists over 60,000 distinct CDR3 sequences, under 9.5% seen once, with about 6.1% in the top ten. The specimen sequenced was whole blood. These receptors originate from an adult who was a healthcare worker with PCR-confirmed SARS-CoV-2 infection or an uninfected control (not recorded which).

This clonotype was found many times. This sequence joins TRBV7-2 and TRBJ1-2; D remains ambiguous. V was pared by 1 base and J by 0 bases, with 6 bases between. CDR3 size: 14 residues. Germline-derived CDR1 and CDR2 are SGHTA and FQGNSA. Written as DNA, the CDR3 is TGTGCCAGCAGCTTAGTGACTACTAACTATGGCTACACCTTC. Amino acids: CASSLVTTNYGYTF.

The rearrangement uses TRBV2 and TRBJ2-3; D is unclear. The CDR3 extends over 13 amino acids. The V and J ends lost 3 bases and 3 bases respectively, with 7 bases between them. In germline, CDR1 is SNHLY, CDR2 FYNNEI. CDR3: CASSDRRTDTQYF. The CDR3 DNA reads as TGTGCCAGCAGTGATAGGCGAACAGATACGCAGTATTTT.

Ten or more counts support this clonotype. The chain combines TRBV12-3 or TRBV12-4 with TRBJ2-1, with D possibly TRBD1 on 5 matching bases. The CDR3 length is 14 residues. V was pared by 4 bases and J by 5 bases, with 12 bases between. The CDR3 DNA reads TGTGCCAGCAGTTCCCTAGGGGCCCACAATGAGCAGTTCTTC. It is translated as CASSSLGAHNEQFF.

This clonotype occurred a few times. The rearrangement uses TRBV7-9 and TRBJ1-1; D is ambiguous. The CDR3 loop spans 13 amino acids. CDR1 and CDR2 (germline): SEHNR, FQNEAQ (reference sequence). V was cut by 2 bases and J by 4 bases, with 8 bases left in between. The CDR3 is CASSLQQSTEAFF. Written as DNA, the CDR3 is TGTGCCAGCAGCTTACAACAGAGCACTGAAGCTTTCTTT. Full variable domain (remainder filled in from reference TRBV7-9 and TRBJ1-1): DTGVSQNPRHKITKRGQNVTFRCDPISEHNRLYWYRQTLGQGPEFLTYFQNEAQLEKSRLLSDRFSAERPKGSFSTLEIQRTEQGDSAMYLCASSLQQSTEAFFGQGTRLTVV.

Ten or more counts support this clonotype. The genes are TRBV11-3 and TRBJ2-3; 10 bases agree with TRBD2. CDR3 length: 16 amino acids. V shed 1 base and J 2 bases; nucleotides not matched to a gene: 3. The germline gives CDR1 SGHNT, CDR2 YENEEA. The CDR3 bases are TGTGCCAGCAGCTTAGCTAGCGGGGGAACCACAGATACGCAGTATTTT. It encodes CASSLASGGTTDTQYF.

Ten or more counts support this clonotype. CDR3 loop: CASSLQGGSGNTIYF. The DNA of the CDR3 is TGTGCCAGCAGCTTACAGGGGGGCTCTGGAAACACCATATATTTT. The V and J genes are TRBV7-2 and TRBJ1-3; TRBD1 matches 7 bases. The CDR3 is 15 residues long. Germline CDR1 and CDR2: SGHTA and FQGNSA. Trimming at V came to 2 bases and at J to 0 bases, leaving 1 base not matched to a gene.

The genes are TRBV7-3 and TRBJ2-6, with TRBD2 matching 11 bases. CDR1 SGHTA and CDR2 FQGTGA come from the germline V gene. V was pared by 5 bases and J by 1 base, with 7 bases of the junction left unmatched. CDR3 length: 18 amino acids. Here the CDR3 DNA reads TGTGCCAGCAGCCCGTGGACTAGCGGGTTATCTGGGGCCAACGTCCTGACTTTC. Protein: CASSPWTSGLSGANVLTF.

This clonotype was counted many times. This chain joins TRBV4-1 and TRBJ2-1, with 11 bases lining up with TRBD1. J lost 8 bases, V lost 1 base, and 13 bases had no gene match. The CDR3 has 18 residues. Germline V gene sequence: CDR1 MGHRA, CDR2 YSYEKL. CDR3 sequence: CASSQGESGTGGRHEQFF. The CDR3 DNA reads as TGCGCCAGCAGCCAAGGGGAGAGCGGGACAGGGGGTAGGCATGAGCAGTTCTTC.

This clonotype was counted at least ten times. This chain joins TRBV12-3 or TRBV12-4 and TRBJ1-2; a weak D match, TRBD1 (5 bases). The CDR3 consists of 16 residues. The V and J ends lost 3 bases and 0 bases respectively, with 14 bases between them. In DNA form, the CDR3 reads TGTGCCAGCAGTTTTGGGGACCTTCTATCTAACTATGGCTACACCTTC. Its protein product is CASSFGDLLSNYGYTF.

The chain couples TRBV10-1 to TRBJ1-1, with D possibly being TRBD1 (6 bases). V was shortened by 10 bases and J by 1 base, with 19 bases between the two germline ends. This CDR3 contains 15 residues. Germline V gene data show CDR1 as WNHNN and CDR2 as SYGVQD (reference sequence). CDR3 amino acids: CANIPSSGENTEAFF. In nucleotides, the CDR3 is TGCGCCAACATCCCTTCATCAGGGGAGAACACTGAAGCTTTCTTT.

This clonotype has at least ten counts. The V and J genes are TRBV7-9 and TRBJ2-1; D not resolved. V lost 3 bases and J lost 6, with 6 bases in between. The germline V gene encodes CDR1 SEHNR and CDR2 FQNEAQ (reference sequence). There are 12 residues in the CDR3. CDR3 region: CASSFYSNEQFF. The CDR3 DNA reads TGTGCCAGCAGCTTTTATAGCAATGAGCAGTTCTTC.

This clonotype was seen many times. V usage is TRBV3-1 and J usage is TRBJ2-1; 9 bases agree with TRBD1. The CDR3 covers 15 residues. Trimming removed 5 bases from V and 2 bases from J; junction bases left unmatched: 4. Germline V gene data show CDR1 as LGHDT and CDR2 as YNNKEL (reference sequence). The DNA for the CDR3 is TGTGCCAGCAGCAACACAGGGGGCGCCTACAATGAGCAGTTCTTC. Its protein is CASSNTGGAYNEQFF.

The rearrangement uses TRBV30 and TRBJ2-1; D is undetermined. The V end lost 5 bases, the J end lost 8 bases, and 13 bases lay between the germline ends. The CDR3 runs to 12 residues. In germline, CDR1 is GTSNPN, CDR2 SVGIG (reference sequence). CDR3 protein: CAWEHLRDEQFF. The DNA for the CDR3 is TGTGCCTGGGAACACCTGCGTGATGAGCAGTTCTTC.

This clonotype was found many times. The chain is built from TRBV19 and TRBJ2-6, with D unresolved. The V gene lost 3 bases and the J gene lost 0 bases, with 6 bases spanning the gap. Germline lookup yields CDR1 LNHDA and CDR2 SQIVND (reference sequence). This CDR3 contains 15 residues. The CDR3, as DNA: TGTGCCAGTAGTATTATGGGCTCTGGGGCCAACGTCCTGACTTTC. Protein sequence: CASSIMGSGANVLTF.

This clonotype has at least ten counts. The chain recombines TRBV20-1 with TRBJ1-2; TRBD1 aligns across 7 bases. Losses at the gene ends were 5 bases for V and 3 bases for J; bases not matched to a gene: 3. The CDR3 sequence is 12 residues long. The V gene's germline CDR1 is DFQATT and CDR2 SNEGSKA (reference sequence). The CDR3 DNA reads TGCAGTGCTGCAGGGGGTTACTATGGCTACACCTTC. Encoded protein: CSAAGGYYGYTF.

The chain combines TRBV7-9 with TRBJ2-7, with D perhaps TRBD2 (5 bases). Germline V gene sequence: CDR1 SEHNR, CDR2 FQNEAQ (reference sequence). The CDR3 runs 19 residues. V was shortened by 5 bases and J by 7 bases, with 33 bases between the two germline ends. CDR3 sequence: CASSHTPASNEVPLREQYF. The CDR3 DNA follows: TGTGCCAGCAGCCATACCCCTGCTAGCAATGAGGTCCCTCTACGGGAGCAGTACTTC. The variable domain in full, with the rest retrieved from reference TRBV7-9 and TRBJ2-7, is DTGVSQNPRHKITKRGQNVTFRCDPISEHNRLYWYRQTLGQGPEFLTYFQNEAQLEKSRLLSDRFSAERPKGSFSTLEIQRTEQGDSAMYLCASSHTPASNEVPLREQYFGPGTRLTVT.

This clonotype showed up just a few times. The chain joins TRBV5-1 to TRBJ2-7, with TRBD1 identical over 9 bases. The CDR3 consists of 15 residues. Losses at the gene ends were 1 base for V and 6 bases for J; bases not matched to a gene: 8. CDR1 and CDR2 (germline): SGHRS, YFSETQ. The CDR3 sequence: CASSLTGTGKREQYF. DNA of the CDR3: TGCGCCAGCAGCTTGACCGGGACAGGGAAGCGCGAGCAGTACTTC.

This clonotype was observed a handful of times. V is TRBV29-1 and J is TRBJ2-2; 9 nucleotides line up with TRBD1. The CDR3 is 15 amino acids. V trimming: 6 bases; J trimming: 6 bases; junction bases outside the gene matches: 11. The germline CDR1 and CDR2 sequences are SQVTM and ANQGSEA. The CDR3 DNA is TGCAGCGTGCTTCCGGGGACAGGGCCCCCCGGGGAGCTGTTTTTT. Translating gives CSVLPGTGPPGELFF.

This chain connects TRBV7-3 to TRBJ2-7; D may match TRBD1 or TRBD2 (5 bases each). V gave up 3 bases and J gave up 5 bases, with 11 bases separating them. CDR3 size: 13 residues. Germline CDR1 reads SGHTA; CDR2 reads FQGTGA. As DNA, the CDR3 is TGTGCCAGCAGCTTGGGACCCACCAACGAGCAGTACTTC. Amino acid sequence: CASSLGPTNEQYF.

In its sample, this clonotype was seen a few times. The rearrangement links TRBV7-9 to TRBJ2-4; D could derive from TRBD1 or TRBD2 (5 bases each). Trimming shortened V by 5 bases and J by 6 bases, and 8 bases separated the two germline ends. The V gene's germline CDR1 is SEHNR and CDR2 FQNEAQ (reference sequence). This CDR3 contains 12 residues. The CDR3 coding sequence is TGTGCCAGCAGCCCGGGGACAAACATTCAGTACTTC. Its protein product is CASSPGTNIQYF.

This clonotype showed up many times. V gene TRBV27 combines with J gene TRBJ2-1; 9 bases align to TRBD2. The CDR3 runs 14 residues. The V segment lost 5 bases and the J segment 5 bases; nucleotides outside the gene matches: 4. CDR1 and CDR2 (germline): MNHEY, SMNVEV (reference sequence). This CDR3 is CASSRLAEDNEQFF. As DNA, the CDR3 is TGTGCCAGCAGTCGACTAGCGGAGGACAATGAGCAGTTCTTC.

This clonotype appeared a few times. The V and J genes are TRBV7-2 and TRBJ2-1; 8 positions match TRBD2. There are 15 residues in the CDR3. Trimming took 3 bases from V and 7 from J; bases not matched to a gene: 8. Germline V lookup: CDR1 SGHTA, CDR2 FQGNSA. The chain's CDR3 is CASSFQAGVENEQFF. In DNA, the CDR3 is TGTGCCAGCAGCTTCCAAGCGGGAGTGGAAAATGAGCAGTTCTTC. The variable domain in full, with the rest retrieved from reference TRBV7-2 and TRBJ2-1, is GAGVSQSPSNKVTEKGKDVELRCDPISGHTALYWYRQSLGQGLEFLIYFQGNSAPDKSGLPSDRFSAERTGGSVSTLTIQRTQQEDSAVYLCASSFQAGVENEQFFGPGTRLTVL.

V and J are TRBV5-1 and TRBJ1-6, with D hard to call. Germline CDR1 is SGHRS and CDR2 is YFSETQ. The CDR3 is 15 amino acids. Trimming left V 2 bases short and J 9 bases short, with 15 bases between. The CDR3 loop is CASSFNWVEPSPLHF. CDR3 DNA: TGCGCCAGCAGCTTTAATTGGGTCGAACCTTCACCCCTCCACTTT.

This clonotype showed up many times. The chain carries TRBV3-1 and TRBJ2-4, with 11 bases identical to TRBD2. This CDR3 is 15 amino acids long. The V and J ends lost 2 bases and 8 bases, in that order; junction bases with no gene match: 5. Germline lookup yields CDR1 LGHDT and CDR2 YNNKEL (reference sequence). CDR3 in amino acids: CASSQRALAGDIQYF. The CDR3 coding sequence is TGTGCCAGCAGCCAAAGGGCACTAGCGGGGGACATTCAGTACTTC.

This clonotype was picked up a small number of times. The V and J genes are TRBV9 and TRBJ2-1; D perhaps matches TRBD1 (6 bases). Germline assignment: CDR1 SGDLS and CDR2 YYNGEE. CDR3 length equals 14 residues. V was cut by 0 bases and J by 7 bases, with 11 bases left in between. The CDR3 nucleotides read TGTGCCAGCAGCGTAGCGGACAGCTATAATGAGCAGTTCTTC. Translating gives CASSVADSYNEQFF.

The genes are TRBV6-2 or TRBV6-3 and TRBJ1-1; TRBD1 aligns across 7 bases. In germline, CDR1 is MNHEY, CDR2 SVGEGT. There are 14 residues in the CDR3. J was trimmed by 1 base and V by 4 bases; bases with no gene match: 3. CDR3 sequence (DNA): TGTGCCAGCAGTTCCGACAGGGAGAACACTGAAGCTTTCTTT. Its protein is CASSSDRENTEAFF.

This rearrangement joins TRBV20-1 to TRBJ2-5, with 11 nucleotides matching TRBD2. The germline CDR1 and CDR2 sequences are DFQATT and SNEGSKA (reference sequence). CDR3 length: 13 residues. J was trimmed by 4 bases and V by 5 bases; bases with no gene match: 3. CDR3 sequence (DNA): TGCAGTGCTGTCGGACTAGCGGGAGAGACCCAGTACTTC. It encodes CSAVGLAGETQYF.

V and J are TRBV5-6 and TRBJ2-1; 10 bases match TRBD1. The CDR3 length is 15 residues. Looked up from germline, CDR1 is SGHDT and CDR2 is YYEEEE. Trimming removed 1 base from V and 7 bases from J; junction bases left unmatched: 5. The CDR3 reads CASSLRRQGANEQFF. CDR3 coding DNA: TGTGCCAGCAGCTTGCGGAGACAGGGGGCTAATGAGCAGTTCTTC.

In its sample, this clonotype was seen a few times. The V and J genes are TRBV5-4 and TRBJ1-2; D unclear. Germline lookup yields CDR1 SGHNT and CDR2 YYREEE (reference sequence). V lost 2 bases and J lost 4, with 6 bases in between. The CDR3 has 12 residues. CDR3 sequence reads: CASSFGIYGYTF. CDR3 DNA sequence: TGTGCCAGCAGCTTTGGTATCTATGGCTACACCTTC.

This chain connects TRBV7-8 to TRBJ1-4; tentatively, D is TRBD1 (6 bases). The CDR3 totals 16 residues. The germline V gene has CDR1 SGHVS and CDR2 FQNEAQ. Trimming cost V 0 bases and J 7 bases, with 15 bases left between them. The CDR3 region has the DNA TGTGCCAGCAGCTTAGCGTCCAGGGGAATGAGTGAAAAACTGTTTTTT. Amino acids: CASSLASRGMSEKLFF.

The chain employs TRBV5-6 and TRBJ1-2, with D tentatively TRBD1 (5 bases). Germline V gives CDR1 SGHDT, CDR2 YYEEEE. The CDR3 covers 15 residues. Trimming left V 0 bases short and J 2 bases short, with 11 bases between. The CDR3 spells CASSLGQPGNYGYTF. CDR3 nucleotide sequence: TGTGCCAGCAGCTTGGGACAGCCAGGGAACTATGGCTACACCTTC.